A selection of T cell receptor beta chains follows, all from one sample in a study of shared clonotypes between healthy human individuals. Assay used: immunoSEQ multiplex PCR; TCRdb lists only in-frame clones, some missing. The sample lists a few million clones, nearly 97% occurring once. Sequenced: naive CD4+ T cells sorted from blood. Receptors were obtained from a man aged 18 to 35 in good health. Each CDR3 is given with its conserved first and last residue. Fields, in order: D gene, V gene, J gene, clone size, CDR3 protein, CDR3 DNA. A D gene is named only where the DNA matches it firmly. Clone size is given for some rows only: seen once, a few or many times, or a class if the clone is expanded.

-	TRBV25-1	TRBJ2-7	-	CASSGTTGPYEQYF	TGTGCCAGCAGTGGGACTACCGGTCCCTACGAGCAGTACTTC
-	TRBV4-2	TRBJ2-6	-	CASSQERTGANVLTF	TGTGCCAGCAGCCAAGAACGGACTGGGGCCAACGTCCTGACTTTC
-	TRBV19	TRBJ1-1	-	CASSIPALGLGTTEAFF	TGTGCCAGTAGTATTCCCGCCCTGGGCCTGGGCACTACTGAAGCTTTCTTT
-	TRBV5-4	TRBJ2-3	-	CASSLGGSTDTQYF	TGTGCCAGCAGCTTGGGCGGGTCCACAGATACGCAGTATTTT
-	TRBV28	TRBJ1-5	-	CASYQGTQPQHF	TGTGCCAGCTATCAGGGTACTCAGCCCCAGCATTTT
-	TRBV2	TRBJ2-4	-	CASSEQGSLAKNIQYF	TGTGCCAGCAGTGAACAAGGGTCGCTAGCCAAAAACATTCAGTACTTC
-	TRBV9	TRBJ1-3	-	CASSVGGRESSGNTIYF	TGTGCCAGCAGCGTAGGGGGCAGGGAAAGTTCTGGAAACACCATATATTTT
TRBD1	TRBV5-1	TRBJ1-4	-	CASSFGQGGEKLFF	TGCGCCAGCAGCTTCGGACAGGGTGGTGAAAAACTGTTTTTT
-	TRBV7-6	TRBJ2-1	-	CASSLGTNYNEQFF	TGTGCCAGCAGCTTAGGGACTAATTACAATGAGCAGTTCTTC
-	TRBV7-2	TRBJ1-2	-	CASSLDPAGYTF	TGTGCCAGCAGCTTAGACCCAGCTGGCTACACCTTC
TRBD1	TRBV5-1	TRBJ2-7	once	CASSLRQGLDEQYF	TGCGCCAGCAGCTTGAGACAGGGGCTAGACGAGCAGTACTTC
TRBD2	TRBV5-1	TRBJ2-1	-	CASSSDSSGGYNEQFF	TGCGCCAGCAGCTCCGATTCTAGCGGGGGGTACAATGAGCAGTTCTTC
-	TRBV29-1	TRBJ1-4	-	CSVGTGLGDLFF	TGCAGCGTTGGAACGGGACTCGGAGATCTGTTTTTT
-	TRBV7-8	TRBJ1-3	-	CASTQGLSSGNTIYF	TGTGCCAGCACCCAGGGGCTCAGCTCTGGAAACACCATATATTTT
-	TRBV27	TRBJ2-7	-	CASSWAGPYEQYF	TGTGCCAGCAGTTGGGCAGGCCCCTACGAGCAGTACTTC
TRBD1	TRBV11-3	TRBJ2-7	-	CASSLDSGQGDEQYF	TGTGCCAGCAGCTTAGATTCTGGACAGGGAGACGAGCAGTACTTC
TRBD2	TRBV18	TRBJ2-7	-	CASSPPSGSFHEQYF	TGTGCCAGCTCACCACCTAGCGGGAGTTTTCACGAGCAGTACTTC
TRBD1	TRBV5-1	TRBJ1-3	-	CASSSGTGTNGNTIYF	TGCGCCAGCAGCTCGGGGACAGGAACAAACGGAAACACCATATATTTT
-	TRBV28	TRBJ1-3	-	CASSLPLAFSGNTIYF	TGTGCCAGCAGTCTACCGCTAGCGTTCTCTGGAAACACCATATATTTT
TRBD1	TRBV30	TRBJ1-1	-	CAWAQGLNTEAFF	TGTGCCTGGGCACAGGGGCTGAACACTGAAGCTTTCTTT
-	TRBV11-3	TRBJ2-1	-	CASSLGGVSFDEQFF	TGTGCCAGCAGCTTAGGGGGGGTATCTTTTGATGAGCAGTTCTTC
TRBD1	TRBV6-1	TRBJ1-6	-	CASEQGVGNSPLHF	TGTGCCAGCGAACAGGGGGTAGGGAATTCACCCCTCCACTTT
-	TRBV7-7	TRBJ2-5	once	CASSLYRERGETQYF	TGTGCTAGCAGCTTATATCGTGAGAGAGGGGAGACCCAGTACTTC
TRBD2	TRBV7-8	TRBJ2-1	-	CASSFGLAAPENNEQFF	TGTGCCAGCAGCTTCGGACTAGCGGCCCCTGAGAACAATGAGCAGTTCTTC
-	TRBV7-2	TRBJ2-2	-	CASSATGSNTGELFF	TGTGCCAGCAGCGCTACAGGTTCGAACACCGGGGAGCTGTTTTTT
-	TRBV19	TRBJ2-3	-	CASSTGSSTDTQYF	TGTGCCAGTAGTACTGGGTCTAGCACAGATACGCAGTATTTT
TRBD1	TRBV5-1	TRBJ2-2	-	CASSPRTGQGTGELFF	TGCGCCAGCAGCCCTAGAACGGGACAGGGGACCGGGGAGCTGTTTTTT
TRBD2	TRBV10-2	TRBJ2-2	-	CASSDPRGLAGDTGELFF	TGCGCCAGCAGTGACCCGAGAGGACTAGCGGGAGACACCGGGGAGCTGTTTTTT
-	TRBV5-4	TRBJ1-4	-	CASSKIGAPNEKLFF	TGTGCCAGCAGTAAAATAGGGGCTCCTAATGAAAAACTGTTTTTT
TRBD1	TRBV30	TRBJ2-1	once	CAWTAGTGGIDEQFF	TGTGCCTGGACTGCCGGGACAGGTGGCATCGATGAGCAGTTCTTC
-	TRBV5-6	TRBJ1-1	-	CASSRRPMNTEAFF	TGTGCCAGCAGCCGTCGACCAATGAACACTGAAGCTTTCTTT
-	TRBV9	TRBJ2-3	-	CASSVVYGGTDTQYF	TGTGCCAGCAGCGTAGTTTACGGGGGAACAGATACGCAGTATTTT
TRBD1	TRBV19	TRBJ2-7	-	CASTSIFGQGAAEQYF	TGTGCCAGTACCTCTATCTTCGGACAGGGGGCCGCTGAGCAGTACTTC
-	TRBV7-7	TRBJ2-5	-	CASSLGQIETQYF	TGTGCTAGCAGCCTCGGACAGATAGAGACCCAGTACTTC
-	TRBV5-4	TRBJ2-7	-	CASSFGRAVFEQYF	TGTGCCAGCAGCTTTGGAAGGGCGGTATTCGAGCAGTACTTC
-	TRBV5-1	TRBJ1-2	-	CASSPGGSLGPSYTF	TGCGCCAGCAGCCCGGGGGGATCGTTAGGCCCTTCCTACACCTTC
TRBD1	TRBV15	TRBJ1-2	-	CATSGGQGNYGYTF	TGTGCCACCAGCGGGGGACAGGGCAACTATGGCTACACCTTC
-	TRBV6-1	TRBJ2-1	-	CASTDRSPLNEQFF	TGTGCCAGCACCGACAGGTCTCCCCTCAATGAGCAGTTCTTC
-	TRBV12-1	TRBJ2-1	-	CASSFGEQGPSYNEQFF	TGTGCCAGCAGCTTTGGTGAACAGGGTCCCTCCTACAATGAGCAGTTCTTC
-	TRBV25-1	TRBJ2-3	-	CASSGQALSTDTQYF	TGTGCCAGCAGTGGCCAGGCCCTTAGCACAGATACGCAGTATTTT
-	TRBV9	TRBJ2-5	-	CASSDRKSGETQYF	TGTGCCAGCAGCGATCGAAAGTCCGGGGAGACCCAGTACTTC
-	TRBV25-1	TRBJ2-5	-	CASSDRGETQYF	TGTGCCAGCAGTGATCGGGGCGAGACCCAGTACTTC
-	TRBV2	TRBJ2-7	-	CASSSGTGAYEQYF	TGTGCCAGCAGTTCCGGGACGGGGGCCTACGAGCAGTACTTC
-	TRBV4-1	TRBJ2-3	-	CASRLGPSTDTQYF	TGCGCCAGCAGACTTGGACCAAGCACAGATACGCAGTATTTT
-	TRBV5-8	TRBJ1-2	-	CASRINALGYTF	TGTGCCAGCCGGATAAACGCCTTGGGCTACACCTTC
-	TRBV13	TRBJ1-1	-	CASSLRGPGTEAFF	TGTGCCAGCAGCTTACGTGGTCCTGGGACTGAAGCTTTCTTT
TRBD1	TRBV7-6	TRBJ1-5	-	CASRPGTDNQPQHF	TGTGCCAGCCGCCCAGGGACAGACAATCAGCCCCAGCATTTT
-	TRBV10-3	TRBJ2-5	-	CAIGVTGGGGETQYF	TGTGCCATCGGAGTGACCGGCGGAGGGGGAGAGACCCAGTACTTC
TRBD2	TRBV5-1	TRBJ2-2	-	CASSPALAGASGELFF	TGCGCCAGCAGCCCGGCCCTAGCGGGAGCCTCCGGGGAGCTGTTTTTT
-	TRBV6-1	TRBJ2-2	-	CASSAAGITGELFF	TGTGCCAGCAGTGCCGCAGGTATCACCGGGGAGCTGTTTTTT
-	TRBV6-1	TRBJ1-2	-	CASSQPQYGYTF	TGTGCCAGCAGTCAACCCCAGTATGGCTACACCTTC
-	TRBV5-4	TRBJ1-6	-	CASSIEASARLNSPLHF	TGTGCCAGCAGCATTGAAGCAAGCGCCAGATTAAATTCACCCCTCCACTTT
-	TRBV19	TRBJ2-2	-	CASSATGMNTGELFF	TGTGCCAGTAGTGCTACAGGGATGAACACCGGGGAGCTGTTTTTT
-	TRBV10-3	TRBJ2-7	-	CAISVQGDSYEQYF	TGTGCCATCAGTGTCCAGGGAGACTCCTACGAGCAGTACTTC
-	TRBV11-3	TRBJ2-1	-	CASSHLDGLASYNEQFF	TGTGCCAGCAGCCACTTAGATGGCCTAGCCTCCTACAATGAGCAGTTCTTC
-	TRBV18	TRBJ2-5	-	CASSPGTQETQYF	TGTGCCAGCTCACCGGGGACACAAGAGACCCAGTACTTC
-	TRBV19	TRBJ1-1	few	CASRNRVTEAFF	TGTGCCAGTAGGAACAGGGTCACTGAAGCTTTCTTT
-	TRBV6-1	TRBJ1-4	-	CACISLTNEKLFF	TGTGCCTGCATTAGCCTAACTAATGAAAAACTGTTTTTT
TRBD2	TRBV5-1	TRBJ2-3	-	CASSSSGSMPDTQYF	TGCGCCAGCAGCTCGAGCGGGAGCATGCCAGATACGCAGTATTTT